The present T cell receptor (beta chain) was sequenced within a study of naive and memory T cell subsets. Study outcomes and limitations: A few larger clonotypes appeared in naive repertoires, especially CD8, possibly memory cells re-expressing CD45RA. Activation and differentiation may alter RNA-based TCR counts. Diversity fell and Gini index rose from naive through CM, EM, EMRA. A clonotype means one alpha or beta sequence, not an alpha/beta pair.

After CD4 positive bead selection, the CD4-negative fraction gave CD8 T cells. This CDR3 is 12 amino acids long. The germline V and J ends were trimmed by 4 bases and 11 bases, with 15 bases remaining between them. The germline gives CDR1 SGHRS, CDR2 YFSETQ. Both TRBC1 and TRBC2 were covered by a beta constant-region primer of two equimolar oligonucleotides. The ligated cDNA underwent four PCR rounds using SP2 and nested alpha and beta constant-region primers. TCRdb processed the UMI-ligation and nested PCR reads anew with MiXCR; each CDR3 protein has one entry. Among about 150,000 distinct CDR3 sequences listed, 22% were seen once. Turning to this clonotype: Its antigen is undetermined.

Sequenced input: naive CD4+ T cells from blood. The rearrangement joins TRBV5-1 to TRBJ1-1, with a tentative D call TRBD1 (5 bases). The receptor's source is a human donor in good health. The CDR3 sequence: CASSLGTGEAFF. Here the CDR3 DNA reads TGCGCCAGCAGCCTTGGAACGGGGGAGGCTTTCTTT.